This passage covers 20 T cell receptor beta chains from one sample sequenced in a study of blood T cell repertoires in COVID-19. Here immunoSEQ multiplex PCR was the method, and the copy in TCRdb shows in-frame clones only, minus some. The sample has 250,000 to 350,000 clones; about 90% are singletons. The specimen was peripheral blood. These receptors were taken from a woman aged 25 to 45 with COVID-19, enrolled during active disease.

The chain recombines TRBV5-1 with TRBJ2-7; the match to TRBD1 covers 9 bases. V was pared by 4 bases and J by 4 bases, with 6 bases of the junction left unmatched. This CDR3 region has 14 residues. CDR1 and CDR2 from the germline V gene are SGHRS and YFSETQ. CDR3 sequence: CASSRDREWYEQYF. CDR3 in DNA: TGCGCCAGCAGCAGGGACAGGGAATGGTACGAGCAGTACTTC.

This clone appeared a few times. This rearrangement joins TRBV7-9 to TRBJ2-1, with D unclear. The germline gives CDR1 SEHNR, CDR2 FQNEAQ (reference sequence). The CDR3 spans 15 residues. Trimming took 1 base from V and 5 from J, leaving 12 bases between them. In DNA, the CDR3 is TGTGCCAGCAGCTTAGAACAGACGACCGACAATGAGCAGTTCTTC. Amino acid sequence: CASSLEQTTDNEQFF.

The chain links TRBV6-1 to TRBJ2-1; possible D gene TRBD1, 5 bases. V was clipped by 3 bases and J by 8 bases, with 17 bases between them. There are 15 residues in the CDR3. Germline CDR1 is MNHNS and CDR2 is SASEGT. CDR3 bases: TGTGCCAGCAGTGAGTCAGGGTTTAAAGAATATGAGCAGTTCTTC. This translates into CASSESGFKEYEQFF.

The rearrangement links TRBV19 to TRBJ1-6; tentatively, D is TRBD1 (6 bases). Germline lookup yields CDR1 LNHDA and CDR2 SQIVND (reference sequence). Between the trimmed V and J ends, which lost 6 bases and 7 bases, there was a span of 19 bases. CDR3 length: 16 residues. The CDR3: CASRHWGRGRNSPLHF. In DNA, the CDR3 is TGTGCCAGTAGACATTGGGGCAGGGGAAGAAATTCACCCCTCCACTTT.

This clone was counted once. The rearrangement joins TRBV5-1 to TRBJ1-1, with 8 bases matching TRBD1. CDR1 and CDR2 (germline): SGHRS, YFSETQ. With V trimmed by 6 bases and J by 5 bases, 12 bases remained unmatched. This CDR3 comprises 15 residues. The CDR3 DNA follows: TGCGCCAGCATGTCCTCCAGGGGGCAGGGAACTGAAGCTTTCTTT. Translated, it gives CASMSSRGQGTEAFF.

The CDR3 region has the DNA TGTGCCAGCAGCTTTGGCAGGAACTATGGCTACACCTTC. Protein product: CASSFGRNYGYTF. The chain uses TRBV5-6 and TRBJ1-2; D gene uncertain. Germline V CDR1 and CDR2: SGHDT, YYEEEE. V shed 2 bases and J shed 2 bases, with 7 bases lying between them. The CDR3 has 13 residues.

Turning to this clone: Different DNA sequences within this sample yield the same CDR3. The chain uses TRBV10-2 and TRBJ1-5; D gene unclear. The CDR3 spans 14 residues. The germline V gene has CDR1 WSHSY and CDR2 SAAADI. With 4 bases removed from V and 4 bases from J, the gap between germline ends came to 11 bases. DNA of the CDR3: TGCGCCAGCAGTGGGACTGGCGGGAATCAGCCCCAGCATTTT. Residues: CASSGTGGNQPQHF.

V usage is TRBV7-9 and J usage is TRBJ2-7; 7 nucleotides align to TRBD2. The germline CDR1 and CDR2 sequences are SEHNR and FQNEAQ (reference sequence). The CDR3 runs to 14 residues. With V trimmed by 4 bases and J by 1 base, 4 bases remained unmatched. The CDR3 protein is CASSSERESYEQYF. The CDR3 bases are TGTGCCAGCAGCTCCGAGCGGGAATCCTACGAGCAGTACTTC.

The chain combines TRBV19 with TRBJ1-3; D unclear. Germline V CDR1 and CDR2: LNHDA, SQIVND (reference sequence). The V gene lost 3 bases and the J gene lost 2 bases, with 8 bases spanning the gap. CDR3 size: 14 residues. The CDR3 loop reads CASSIHRAGNTIYF. DNA of the CDR3: TGTGCCAGTAGTATCCACAGAGCTGGAAACACCATATATTTT.

The chain joins TRBV6-5 to TRBJ2-5; 10 positions match TRBD2. The CDR3 extends over 15 amino acids. Germline V gene data show CDR1 as MNHEY and CDR2 as SVGAGI. V was clipped by 4 bases and J by 5 bases; unmatched bases: 7. The CDR3, as DNA: TGTGCCAGCAGTTCGCCCAGCGGGAGGGAGGAGACCCAGTACTTC. Translation gives CASSSPSGREETQYF.

This sequence joins TRBV2 and TRBJ1-6; 9 nucleotides align to TRBD1. Unmatched junction bases numbered 6, after V lost 2 bases and J lost 7 bases. Germline lookup yields CDR1 SNHLY and CDR2 FYNNEI. The CDR3 has 16 amino acids. The CDR3 spells CASSEIGTGKNSPLHF. The CDR3 nucleotides read TGTGCCAGCAGTGAAATTGGGACAGGGAAGAATTCACCCCTCCACTTT.

This chain uses TRBV19 with TRBJ2-4; 10 bases are shared with TRBD1. This CDR3 has 16 residues. Losses at the gene ends were 5 bases for V and 2 bases for J; bases not matched to a gene: 6. CDR1 is LNHDA and CDR2 is SQIVND in the germline V gene (reference sequence). In DNA form, the CDR3 reads TGTGCCAGTAGTGTGACAGGGGGCCCCCCCAAAAACATTCAGTACTTC. Residues: CASSVTGGPPKNIQYF.

The chain has TRBV15 and TRBJ2-4; possible D gene TRBD2, 6 bases. V lost 0 bases, J lost 0 bases, and 15 bases lay in between. The CDR3 totals 18 residues. Germline CDR1 and CDR2: LNHNV and YYDKDF (reference sequence). CDR3 sequence reads: CATSREGEVPIAKNIQYF. The DNA of the CDR3 is TGTGCCACCAGCAGAGAGGGGGAGGTTCCGATAGCCAAAAACATTCAGTACTTC.

This chain links TRBV30 with TRBJ1-5; TRBD1 agrees at 10 bases. This CDR3 spans 13 amino acids. Trimming removed 3 bases from V and 5 bases from J; junction bases left unmatched: 1. The germline V gene has CDR1 GTSNPN and CDR2 SVGIG (reference sequence). The CDR3 sequence is CAWRGQGHQPQHF. DNA for the CDR3: TGTGCCTGGAGGGGACAGGGGCATCAGCCCCAGCATTTT.

This sequence joins TRBV6-2 or TRBV6-3 and TRBJ2-3; 9 bases line up with TRBD2. CDR1 is MNHEY, CDR2 SVGEGT, per germline. Losses at the gene ends were 6 bases for V and 3 bases for J; bases not matched to a gene: 10. CDR3 size: 16 residues. CDR3 nucleotide sequence: TGTGCCAGCAGGCCTCCCGTTGGACTAGCGACAGATACGCAGTATTTT. Its protein is CASRPPVGLATDTQYF.

Comment on this clone: Other nucleotide sequences in the sample specify the same CDR3. The chain is built from TRBV6-5 and TRBJ1-4; D perhaps matches TRBD1 (5 bases). With 0 bases removed from V and 7 bases from J, the gap between germline ends came to 12 bases. CDR3 length: 15 residues. The germline CDR1 and CDR2 sequences are MNHEY and SVGAGI. In DNA, the CDR3 is TGTGCCAGCAGTTACTCGAGTGGGGGAGGTGAAAAACTGTTTTTT. Translated, it gives CASSYSSGGGEKLFF.

The chain employs TRBV5-6 and TRBJ2-7; TRBD1 might be the D (6 bases). The V gene lost 4 bases and the J gene lost 0 bases, with 17 bases spanning the gap. Germline V gene sequence: CDR1 SGHDT, CDR2 YYEEEE. The CDR3 loop spans 16 amino acids. The CDR3 loop reads CASSPSGQRVSYEQYF. The CDR3, as DNA: TGTGCCAGCAGCCCCTCTGGACAGAGAGTCTCCTACGAGCAGTACTTC.

The gene calls are TRBV5-1 and TRBJ1-1; no reliable D call. Per germline, CDR1 SGHRS and CDR2 YFSETQ. V lost 4 bases and J 1 base, leaving 14 bases between the germline ends. This CDR3 comprises 15 residues. Here the CDR3 DNA reads TGCGCCAGCAGCAATTGGGGAGGGAAGAACACTGAAGCTTTCTTT. Encoded protein: CASSNWGGKNTEAFF.

The CDR3 loop reads CASSQDYTGETQYF. In DNA form, the CDR3 reads TGCGCCAGCAGCCAAGACTATACAGGGGAGACGCAGTATTTT. This chain connects TRBV4-1 to TRBJ2-3; 7 bases map to TRBD1. This CDR3 contains 14 residues. Germline CDR1 and CDR2: MGHRA and YSYEKL. Unmatched junction bases numbered 6, after V lost 0 bases and J lost 9 bases.

The J gene is TRBJ1-5, the V gene TRBV30, with D possibly being TRBD1 (6 bases). The V gene lost 4 bases and the J gene lost 6 bases, with 16 bases spanning the gap. The CDR3 is made up of 14 amino acids. Germline V gene data show CDR1 as GTSNPN and CDR2 as SVGIG (reference sequence). CDR3 nucleotides: TGTGCCTGGAACCCCCAGGGGACGGGTCAGCCCCAGCATTTT. Its translation is CAWNPQGTGQPQHF.